The 31 T cell receptor beta chains given below trace back to one sample, sequenced in a study of blood T cells in healthy people across ages. Through a sample-barcoded 5' primer and a J-beta primer mix, a second PCR was run for roughly 6 to 12 cycles. A single record per CDR3 protein comes from TCRdb applying MiXCR to the 5' RACE reads. The sample has 900,000 to 950,000 distinct CDR3 sequences, 29% seen once; the top ten hold about 10%. The data also belong to a second study, concerning T cells of mothers and their children.

The sample consisted of blood. All receptors come from a middle-aged woman in good health.

CDR3 amino acids: CASSTRQGVGGNTIYF. The CDR3 coding sequence is TGTGCCAGCAGCACCCGACAGGGAGTAGGAGGAAACACCATATATTTT. The chain employs TRBV9 and TRBJ1-3; 7 bases fit TRBD1. Trimming cost V 4 bases and J 4 bases; bases outside gene matches: 11. The CDR3 has 16 residues. Per the germline V gene, CDR1 is SGDLS and CDR2 is YYNGEE.

Notes on this clonotype: This may be a read error, as it is one base from a much larger clone. The chain recombines TRBV24-1 with TRBJ1-2, with unresolved D. In germline, CDR1 is KGHDR, CDR2 SFDVKD. The CDR3 loop spans 14 amino acids. CDR3 protein: CATSDSGRSYGCTF. In DNA, the CDR3 is TGTGCCACCAGTGATTCGGGCCGGTCGTATGGCTGCACCTTC.

A remark on this clonotype: Germline and junction disagree at one end, which may indicate a read error. V and J are TRBV27 and TRBJ1-5; a weak D match, TRBD1 (5 bases). CDR3 length equals 15 residues. Germline values: CDR1 MNHEY, CDR2 SMNVEV (reference sequence). In DNA, the CDR3 is TGTGCCAGCAGGGGAGGGACGGATAGCGATCAGCCCCAGCATTTT. This encodes CASRGGTDSDQPQHF.

This rearrangement joins TRBV9 to TRBJ2-7; D might be TRBD1 or TRBD2, each matching 5 bases. Per the germline V gene, CDR1 is SGDLS and CDR2 is YYNGEE. V lost 0 bases to trimming and J lost 3 bases, with 10 bases between them. This CDR3 spans 14 amino acids. The CDR3 loop is CASSVGGSCYEQYF. DNA of the CDR3: TGTGCCAGCAGCGTAGGGGGGAGTTGCTACGAGCAGTACTTC.

Points on this clonotype: This may stem from a read error, because a much larger clone lies one nucleotide away. The V gene is TRBV29-1, the J gene TRBJ2-4; no reliable D call. The end of the DNA fits TRBJ2-7 better, so the J call may be wrong. Germline-derived CDR1 and CDR2 are SQVTM and ANQGSEA. The CDR3 sequence is 14 residues long. This CDR3 reads CSVADSAVFCEQYF. The CDR3 coding sequence is TGCAGCGTTGCCGATTCGGCAGTCTTCTGCGAGCAGTACTTC.

The chain carries TRBV30 and TRBJ2-3; 12 nucleotides agree with TRBD2. The germline CDR1 and CDR2 sequences are GTSNPN and SVGIG (reference sequence). The CDR3 is 16 residues long. Trimming took 1 base from V and 5 from J; bases not matched to a gene: 7. CDR3 nucleotides: TGTGCCTGGAGTGGGGCGCTAGCGGGGGGGCGAGATACGCAGTATTTT. It translates to CAWSGALAGGRDTQYF.

The chain uses TRBV7-2 and TRBJ2-7, with TRBD1 identical over 8 bases. The junction had 12 bases not matched to a gene; V was cut back by 7 bases and J by 7 bases. Germline assignment: CDR1 SGHTA and CDR2 FQGNSA. The CDR3 runs 14 residues. CDR3 coding DNA: TGTGCCAGCACCCGACAGGGGATCGACAATGAGCAGTACTTC. Protein product: CASTRQGIDNEQYF.

This clonotype was picked up many times. This sequence joins TRBV6-5 and TRBJ1-6; no reliable D call. Trimming pared 7 bases from V and 1 base from J, leaving 8 bases between. The CDR3 runs 14 residues. Germline CDR1 reads MNHEY; CDR2 reads SVGAGI. The CDR3 nucleotides read TGTGCCAGCACCCGGGATTCCTATAATTCACCCCTCCACTTT. Translation gives CASTRDSYNSPLHF.

The J gene is TRBJ1-2, the V gene TRBV7-9; the D gene is possibly TRBD1 (6 bases). The CDR3 is made up of 14 amino acids. The germline V gene encodes CDR1 SEHNR and CDR2 FQNEAQ (reference sequence). Trimming stripped 3 bases from V and 8 bases from J, with 16 bases between. In nucleotides, the CDR3 is TGTGCCAGCAGCTTCTTGACAGGATTCGAGGGCTACACCTTC. Its translation is CASSFLTGFEGYTF. Full variable domain (rest looked up from reference TRBV7-9 and TRBJ1-2): DTGVSQNPRHKITKRGQNVTFRCDPISEHNRLYWYRQTLGQGPEFLTYFQNEAQLEKSRLLSDRFSAERPKGSFSTLEIQRTEQGDSAMYLCASSFLTGFEGYTFGSGTRLTVV.

This clonotype occurred a few times. This chain joins TRBV28 and TRBJ2-1; 9 nucleotides align to TRBD2. The CDR3 length is 14 residues. The trim removed 4 bases at V and 9 bases at J, leaving 7 bases unmatched. The germline CDR1 and CDR2 sequences are MDHEN and SYDVKM. The CDR3 region has the DNA TGTGCCAGCAGTTGGCGGGGGGGCCGGAGTGAGCAGTTCTTC. Amino acid sequence: CASSWRGGRSEQFF.

The CDR3 bases are TGTGCCAGCAGTTTATCTTCCGGGAAGGATACGCAGTATTTT. Its translation: CASSLSSGKDTQYF. The chain combines TRBV27 with TRBJ2-3, with D perhaps matching TRBD2 (5 bases). CDR3 length: 14 amino acids. The germline CDR1 and CDR2 sequences are MNHEY and SMNVEV (reference sequence). The ends were cut back, 0 bases at V and 6 bases at J, with 10 bases in the middle.

This sequence joins TRBV28 and TRBJ2-2; D might be TRBD1 or TRBD2, each matching 5 bases. The V gene's germline CDR1 is MDHEN and CDR2 SYDVKM. The V and J ends lost 5 bases and 6 bases respectively, with 16 bases between them. The CDR3 length is 15 residues. The CDR3 coding sequence is TGTGCCAGCAGTACACCCGGGGCCGGGGCCGGGGAGCTGTTTTTT. It yields the protein CASSTPGAGAGELFF.

This clonotype was counted a few times. This chain uses TRBV7-8 with TRBJ1-5; no clear D gene. The CDR3 loop spans 16 amino acids. Germline V CDR1 and CDR2: SGHVS, FQNEAQ. V lost 11 bases, J lost 1 base, and 21 bases lay in between. The CDR3 bases are TGTGCCTCCCTCGCCGGGCTATCGGGGAGCAATCAGCCCCAGCATTTT. Amino acids: CASLAGLSGSNQPQHF.

This clonotype is medium-sized. The V gene is TRBV6-2 or TRBV6-3, the J gene TRBJ1-2, with 8 bases identical to TRBD1. Trimming took 6 bases from V and 7 from J; bases not matched to a gene: 10. Germline V CDR1 and CDR2: MNHEY, SVGEGT. The length of the CDR3 is 14 residues. CDR3 sequence: CASSFLGQGFGYTF. CDR3 coding DNA: TGTGCCAGCAGCTTCCTTGGACAGGGATTTGGCTACACCTTC.

V is TRBV11-2 and J is TRBJ1-1; no clear D. V dropped 4 bases and J dropped 4 bases, with 16 bases sitting between them. CDR1 and CDR2 (germline): SGHAT, FQNNGV. The CDR3 has 15 amino acids. In DNA, the CDR3 is TGTGCCAGCAGCTCACCCTTCGAATGGAGCACTGAAGCTTTCTTT. This gives the protein CASSSPFEWSTEAFF.

In this sample, this clonotype turned up a few times. The V call is TRBV24-1, the J call TRBJ2-1; no firm D call. CDR1 and CDR2 from the germline V gene are KGHDR and SFDVKD. This CDR3 is built from 11 residues. Trimming cost V 0 bases and J 9 bases, with 2 bases left between them. This chain's CDR3 is CATSDLSEQFF. Here the CDR3 DNA reads TGTGCCACCAGTGATTTGAGTGAGCAGTTCTTC.

The chain carries TRBV12-3 or TRBV12-4 and TRBJ1-2; D may be TRBD1 (6 bases). V was trimmed by 2 bases and J by 4 bases, leaving 11 bases between them. The length of the CDR3 is 14 residues. CDR3 in amino acids: CASSLLGGTYGYTF. The CDR3 DNA is TGTGCCAGCAGTTTATTAGGGGGAACCTATGGCTACACCTTC.

The rearrangement joins TRBV20-1 to TRBJ2-3; D ambiguous. V lost 0 bases, J lost 2 bases, and 12 bases lay in between. Germline V gives CDR1 DFQATT, CDR2 SNEGSKA (reference sequence). CDR3 length equals 15 residues. CDR3: CSARDIRNPTDTQYF. CDR3 nucleotide sequence: TGCAGTGCTAGAGATATCCGGAACCCCACAGATACGCAGTATTTT.

The V and J genes are TRBV7-9 and TRBJ1-1; 11 nucleotides match TRBD1. The J segment lost 3 bases and the V segment lost 5 bases, leaving 5 bases of the junction unmatched. This CDR3 contains 15 residues. Germline assignment: CDR1 SEHNR and CDR2 FQNEAQ (reference sequence). CDR3 sequence reads: CASSPGQGGHTEAFF. Written as DNA, the CDR3 is TGTGCCAGCAGCCCGGGACAGGGGGGCCACACTGAAGCTTTCTTT.

This chain's CDR3 is CASSPPKAGGFTDTQYF. The CDR3 DNA reads as TGTGCCAGCTCACCACCGAAAGCGGGGGGGTTCACAGATACGCAGTATTTT. The rearrangement links TRBV18 to TRBJ2-3; 10 bases align to TRBD2. The CDR3 is 17 residues long. J was trimmed by 2 bases and V by 0 bases; bases with no gene match: 5. Germline CDR1 reads KGHSH; CDR2 reads LQKENI.

At least ten counts were recorded for this clonotype. This chain uses TRBV10-2 with TRBJ2-7; 8 nucleotides align to TRBD2. Germline assignment: CDR1 WSHSY and CDR2 SAAADI. There are 16 residues in the CDR3. V lost 7 bases, J lost 9 bases, and 20 bases stayed unmatched. CDR3 coding DNA: TGCGCCAGCAACCCGGGGTTACCGGGGGGGCAATTCAGGCAGTACTTC. Translation gives CASNPGLPGGQFRQYF.

This clonotype was picked up a small number of times. J is TRBJ2-7 and V is TRBV7-4; 7 nucleotides line up with TRBD2. V shed 4 bases and J 6 bases; nucleotides not matched to a gene: 12. Germline values: CDR1 SGHVT, CDR2 SQSDAQ. The CDR3 spans 15 residues. The CDR3 loop reads CASSWGGLADGEQYF. The CDR3 region has the DNA TGTGCCAGCAGCTGGGGGGGGTTAGCAGATGGCGAGCAGTACTTC.

This clonotype was detected a few times. The rearrangement links TRBV11-2 to TRBJ2-5, with unresolved D. With the DNA end fitting TRBJ2-7 better, the J assignment may be wrong. The CDR3 is made up of 12 amino acids. Looked up from germline, CDR1 is SGHAT and CDR2 is FQNNGV. The CDR3 DNA is TGTGCCAGCAGCTTACACGTTGACGAGCAGTACTTC. Its protein is CASSLHVDEQYF.

This clonotype has ten or more counts. The J gene is TRBJ2-4, the V gene TRBV4-3, with D perhaps matching TRBD1 or TRBD2 (6 bases each). The V end lost 4 bases, the J end lost 8 bases, and 15 bases lay between the germline ends. Per germline, CDR1 LGHNA and CDR2 YSLEER. This CDR3 spans 14 amino acids. This CDR3 is CASSRRGGKDIQYF. The CDR3 DNA is TGCGCCAGCAGCCGACGAGGGGGGAAGGACATTCAGTACTTC.

Comments on this clonotype: Germline and junction disagree at one end, which may indicate a read error. The chain is built from TRBV30 and TRBJ2-7, with D possibly being TRBD1 (6 bases). This CDR3 spans 12 amino acids. CDR1 is GTSNPN and CDR2 is SVGIG in the germline V gene (reference sequence). CDR3 in amino acids: CTCGRGRNEQYF. The CDR3 DNA sequence: TGTACCTGCGGCAGGGGTAGGAACGAGCAGTACTTC.

V gene TRBV7-3 combines with J gene TRBJ2-6; 11 bases align to TRBD1. In germline, CDR1 is SGHTA, CDR2 FQGTGA. The CDR3 is made up of 17 amino acids. V lost 5 bases to trimming and J lost 0 bases; unmatched junction nucleotides: 3. The CDR3 sequence is CASSPDRGLSGANVLTF. CDR3 DNA sequence: TGTGCCAGCAGCCCGGACAGGGGGCTCTCTGGGGCCAACGTCCTGACTTTC. Full variable domain (remainder filled in from reference TRBV7-3 and TRBJ2-6): GAGVSQTPSNKVTEKGKYVELRCDPISGHTALYWYRQSLGQGPEFLIYFQGTGAADDSGLPNDRFFAVRPEGSVSTLKIQRTERGDSAVYLCASSPDRGLSGANVLTFGAGSRLTVL.

The table lists this clonotype with many counts. V is TRBV6-1 and J is TRBJ2-7; TRBD1 aligns across 7 bases. J was trimmed by 3 bases and V by 2 bases; bases with no gene match: 7. The germline CDR1 and CDR2 sequences are MNHNS and SASEGT. CDR3 length equals 15 residues. The CDR3 nucleotides read TGTGCCAGCAGTGAACCTACGACAGGGTACTACGAGCAGTACTTC. Residues: CASSEPTTGYYEQYF.

This clonotype has a handful of counts. J is TRBJ2-1 and V is TRBV28, with D possibly being TRBD1 or TRBD2 (5 bases each). Germline CDR1 is MDHEN and CDR2 is SYDVKM. V dropped 3 bases and J dropped 0 bases, with 21 bases sitting between them. The CDR3 loop spans 19 amino acids. This CDR3 is CASSLYGKNPGSSYNEQFF. Here the CDR3 DNA reads TGTGCCAGCAGTTTGTACGGAAAAAATCCAGGGAGCTCCTACAATGAGCAGTTCTTC. Combining the CDR3 with reference TRBV28 and TRBJ2-1 gives the whole variable domain DVKVTQSSRYLVKRTGEKVFLECVQDMDHENMFWYRQDPGLGLRLIYFSYDVKMKEKGDIPEGYSVSREKKERFSLILESASTNQTSMYLCASSLYGKNPGSSYNEQFFGPGTRLTVL.

In its sample, this clonotype was seen many times. V gene TRBV6-5 combines with J gene TRBJ1-2, with 9 bases lining up with TRBD1. Germline V gives CDR1 MNHEY, CDR2 SVGAGI. The CDR3 totals 12 residues. The ends lost 6 bases at V and 9 bases at J; junction bases unmatched: 5. The CDR3 DNA reads as TGTGCCAGCAGCCCTGGACAGGGGCGCTACACCTTC. This codes for CASSPGQGRYTF.

The CDR3 DNA reads as TGTGCCAGCAGCTCACAATCCAGGACGGGCACTGAAGCTTTCTTT. This gives the protein CASSSQSRTGTEAFF. V is TRBV5-4 and J is TRBJ1-1; no clear D gene. V dropped 3 bases and J dropped 4 bases, with 16 bases sitting between them. The CDR3 contains 15 residues. Germline V lookup: CDR1 SGHNT, CDR2 YYREEE (reference sequence).

The rearrangement links TRBV20-1 to TRBJ1-6, with TRBD1 identical over 9 bases. This CDR3 comprises 13 residues. V was clipped by 6 bases and J by 9 bases; unmatched bases: 6. Germline V lookup: CDR1 DFQATT, CDR2 SNEGSKA (reference sequence). The CDR3 DNA sequence: TGCAGTGCGGGACAGGGAGTTGGTTCACCCCTCCACTTT. The encoded protein is CSAGQGVGSPLHF.